This TCR beta chain was identified in a study of technical replicates of blood from a handful of donors. The ends were cut back, 4 bases at V and 14 bases at J, with 12 bases in the middle. Germline CDR1 is MGHRA and CDR2 is YSYEKL. This CDR3 spans 12 amino acids. The method was immunoSEQ multiplex PCR; TCRdb's version includes in-frame clones alone and lacks a portion of them. The table includes tens of thousands of clones, around 97% detected once. Sequenced material: T cells isolated from PBMCs. The TCR sequence derives from a human donor in good health. The genes are TRBV4-1 and TRBJ1-6; TRBD1 might be the D (6 bases). The CDR3 nucleotides are TGCGCCAGCAGCCCGGACAGCCTAACCCTCCACTTT. It yields the protein CASSPDSLTLHF.